What follows describes a single T cell receptor (beta chain). Its antigen is still unknown. In TCRdb, the reads were re-called with MiXCR into one record per CDR3 protein. The table includes fewer than 650,000 distinct CDR3 sequences, over 35% detected once. These data are taken from a study of T cell repertoires in cytomegalovirus infection. Germline V lookup: CDR1 SGHAT, CDR2 FQNNGV. Trimming took 8 bases from V and 1 from J, leaving 18 bases between them. The CDR3 is 15 residues long. The sample in question was cultured PBMCs, obtained from culture after CMV antigen stimulation. This TCR came from a human donor in good health (CMV status not recorded). Some clones in this sample may be carry-over from other donors' samples. The chain carries TRBV11-2 and TRBJ2-7; no firm D call. CDR3 DNA sequence: TGTGCCAGCCAAAGAGAAAGGTTCTTATCCTACGAGCAGTACTTC. It yields the protein CASQRERFLSYEQYF.